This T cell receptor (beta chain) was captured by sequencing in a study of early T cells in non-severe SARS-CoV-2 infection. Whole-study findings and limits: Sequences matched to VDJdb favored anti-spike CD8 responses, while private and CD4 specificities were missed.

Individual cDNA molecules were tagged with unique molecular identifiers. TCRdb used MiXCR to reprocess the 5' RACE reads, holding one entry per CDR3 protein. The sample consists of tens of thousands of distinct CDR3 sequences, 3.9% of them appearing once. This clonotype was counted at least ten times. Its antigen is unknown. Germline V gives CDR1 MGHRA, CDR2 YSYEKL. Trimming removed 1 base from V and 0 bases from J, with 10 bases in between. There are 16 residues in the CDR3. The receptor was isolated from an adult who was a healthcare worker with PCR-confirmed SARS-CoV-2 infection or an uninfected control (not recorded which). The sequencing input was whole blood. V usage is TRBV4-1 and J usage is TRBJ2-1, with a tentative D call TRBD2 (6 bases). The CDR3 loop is CASSQGVGGSYNEQFF. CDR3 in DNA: TGCGCCAGCAGCCAAGGGGTGGGGGGCTCCTACAATGAGCAGTTCTTC.